This is a list of T cell receptor beta chains from one sample in a study of T cells in Graves' hyperthyroidism and ophthalmopathy. TCRdb reanalysed the multiplex PCR reads using MiXCR and keeps one entry per CDR3 protein. The sample lists about 95,000 distinct CDR3 sequences; roughly 37% were seen once. Sequencing input: peripheral blood or thyroid tissue (not recorded which). The receptors here all came from a woman aged 25 to 39 with Graves' hyperthyroidism. Both conserved end residues are part of each CDR3. Clone size appears in some rows only: once, few, many, or a class for an expanded clone.

clone_size j_call v_call cdr3_aa
many TRBJ1-1 TRBV6-5 CAADRNTEAFF
- TRBJ2-2 TRBV2 CASNTDRAGELFF
many TRBJ1-6 TRBV2 CASSPGQGNSPLHF
- TRBJ2-7 TRBV28 CASSYASSGRARNEQYF
many TRBJ1-5 TRBV6-1 CASRGTGGFHSNQPQHF
- TRBJ1-1 TRBV18 CASSPGGGGTEAFF
many TRBJ2-7 TRBV27 CASSLGLARDEQYF
- TRBJ1-2 TRBV30 CAWSLAGGRDGYTF
many TRBJ1-4 TRBV20-1 CSASRQVTNEKLFF
- TRBJ2-3 TRBV19 CASSGGIDTQYF
- TRBJ2-2 TRBV7-9 CASSGTVANTGELFF
many TRBJ2-5 TRBV3-1 CASSQRSRETQYF
many TRBJ2-2 TRBV24-1 CATSDLGTGGVGELFF
many TRBJ1-1 TRBV6-5 CASRPRPHEAFF
- TRBJ1-3 TRBV7-9 CASSRGTGNTIYF
- TRBJ1-3 TRBV7-9 CASSLATVAGNTIYF
- TRBJ1-3 TRBV7-9 CASSLRTANTIYF
many TRBJ2-2 TRBV5-1 CASSFGTSASANTGELFF
many TRBJ1-6 TRBV20-1 CSARVGTGGSSPLHF
- TRBJ2-5 TRBV2 CATHPASGRARETQYF
many TRBJ1-5 TRBV7-8 CASSPGTGQPQHF
many TRBJ2-5 TRBV3-1 CASSKRELAGETQYF
- TRBJ1-4 TRBV12-3/TRBV12-4 CASSLGQGAGEKLFF
many TRBJ2-3 TRBV7-9 CASSLDSSQYF
many TRBJ1-2 TRBV6-5 CASSYQRQGTLWRYTF
- TRBJ1-2 TRBV7-8 CASSRQGTGYTF
- TRBJ2-5 TRBV9 CASSGLAGETQYF
many TRBJ2-7 TRBV14 CASSLFSVSEQYF
- TRBJ1-1 TRBV28 CASSLCGDTEAFF
- TRBJ1-2 TRBV12-3/TRBV12-4 CASSFGGNTYGYTF
- TRBJ2-5 TRBV7-6 CASSLVLPGPTKETQYF
few TRBJ2-1 TRBV5-6 CASSLGREQFF
once TRBJ2-7 TRBV7-2 CASSFLGASGTREQYF
many TRBJ1-1 TRBV6-5 CASSYSGVAENTEAFF
once TRBJ2-5 TRBV15 CATSNPGSGRAGETQYF
few TRBJ2-2 TRBV7-3 CASSLFSGTNTGELFF
few TRBJ2-7 TRBV28 CASRDIDYEQYF
many TRBJ2-3 TRBV4-1 CASSQEGRSSTQYF